What follows are 18 T cell receptor beta chains derived from one specimen sequenced in a study of cytomegalovirus exposure and HLA in healthy donors. Method: immunoSEQ multiplex PCR; TCRdb's copy keeps in-frame clones and lacks some. In the table there are some 140,000 clones, 80% to 90% of which are singletons. Sequencing used PBMCs. Receptor source: a man aged 18 to 35 in good health and CMV-seronegative.

V gene TRBV10-3 combines with J gene TRBJ2-7; 15 nucleotides align to TRBD2. V dropped 3 bases and J dropped 4; count of bases not matched to a gene: 19. The CDR3 spans 21 residues. Germline CDR1 and CDR2: ENHRY and SYGVKD. The CDR3 spells CAISDARTSGGAETLKYEQYF. The CDR3 nucleotides read TGTGCCATCAGTGATGCGCGGACTAGCGGGGGGGCCGAGACATTAAAGTACGAGCAGTACTTC.

The V and J genes are TRBV27 and TRBJ2-7; D is possibly TRBD2 (5 bases). V lost 3 bases and J 0 bases, leaving 9 bases between the germline ends. Germline CDR1 MNHEY, CDR2 SMNVEV (reference sequence). The CDR3 loop spans 14 amino acids. Here the CDR3 reads CASSFSGSSYEQYF. The CDR3 nucleotides read TGTGCCAGCAGTTTCAGCGGCAGCTCCTACGAGCAGTACTTC.

The rearrangement links TRBV7-7 to TRBJ2-1; tentative D call: TRBD2 (5 bases). Per the germline V gene, CDR1 is SSHAT and CDR2 is FNYEAQ (reference sequence). CDR3 length equals 17 residues. Trimming took off 5 bases at V and 8 bases at J, with 25 bases between the two ends. The CDR3 loop is CASSPFVPSEAVDEQFF. The CDR3 DNA is TGTGCCAGCAGCCCCTTTGTACCTTCTGAAGCGGTCGATGAGCAGTTCTTC.

The chain has TRBV5-4 and TRBJ2-3; TRBD1 might be the D (6 bases). This CDR3 comprises 12 residues. Germline loops: CDR1 SGHNT, CDR2 YYREEE (reference sequence). V dropped 4 bases and J dropped 5 bases, with 8 bases sitting between them. CDR3 DNA: TGTGCCAGCAGCGGGACAAAAGATACGCAGTATTTT. This translates into CASSGTKDTQYF.

Only one count was recorded for this clone. This chain links TRBV19 with TRBJ1-5, with D maybe TRBD1 (5 bases). The V and J ends lost 1 base and 0 bases respectively, with 16 bases between them. The germline gives CDR1 LNHDA, CDR2 SQIVND (reference sequence). This CDR3 is built from 18 residues. CDR3 bases: TGTGCCAGTAGTATAGGGAGACAGAGCGGGCATAGCAATCAGCCCCAGCATTTT. This sequence encodes CASSIGRQSGHSNQPQHF.

The chain uses TRBV28 and TRBJ2-2; perhaps TRBD2 as D (5 bases). V was cut by 3 bases and J by 5 bases, with 22 bases left in between. The CDR3 length is 18 residues. Germline CDR1 reads MDHEN; CDR2 reads SYDVKM. CDR3 in DNA: TGTGCCAGCAGTTTCCCCCTCGGACGGACTGCCAATACCGGGGAGCTGTTTTTT. This translates into CASSFPLGRTANTGELFF.

The gene calls are TRBV7-2 and TRBJ2-1; D is possibly TRBD1 (5 bases). Trimming removed 2 bases at V and 9 bases at J, with 11 bases between. This CDR3 has 13 residues. Per germline, CDR1 SGHTA and CDR2 FQGNSA. This chain's CDR3 is CASSLKGIIEQFF. DNA of the CDR3: TGTGCCAGCAGCTTAAAGGGGATCATTGAGCAGTTCTTC.

The chain recombines TRBV4-3 with TRBJ1-2, with 9 bases lining up with TRBD1. The CDR3 has 15 amino acids. V was clipped by 1 base and J by 4 bases; unmatched bases: 4. Germline V lookup: CDR1 LGHNA, CDR2 YSLEER. For the CDR3, the DNA is TGCGCCAGCAGCCAAGCGACAGGGGGACCCTATGGCTACACCTTC. It specifies CASSQATGGPYGYTF.

The gene calls are TRBV11-3 and TRBJ1-3, with D perhaps TRBD1 (6 bases). The CDR3 is 15 amino acids. With 5 bases removed from V and 2 bases from J, the gap between germline ends came to 13 bases. The V gene's germline CDR1 is SGHNT and CDR2 YENEEA. The CDR3 reads CASSPHTGTGNTIYF. The DNA of the CDR3 is TGTGCCAGCAGCCCGCACACAGGGACTGGAAACACCATATATTTT.

The rearrangement uses TRBV18 and TRBJ1-6; no clear D. CDR1 KGHSH and CDR2 LQKENI come from the germline V gene. The V and J ends lost 3 bases and 12 bases respectively, with 9 bases between them. The CDR3 is made up of 12 amino acids. The CDR3 spells CASSPEGEPLHF. The CDR3 coding sequence is TGTGCCAGCTCACCGGAGGGTGAACCCCTCCACTTT.

In regard to this clone: Different DNA sequences within this sample yield the same CDR3. CDR3 in amino acids: CASSQDLGTGVPREQYF. CDR3 coding DNA: TGCGCCAGCAGCCAAGATTTAGGGACAGGGGTCCCTAGGGAGCAGTACTTC. J is TRBJ2-7 and V is TRBV4-1; 10 bases are a match to TRBD1. Germline V gene lookup returns CDR1 MGHRA and CDR2 YSYEKL. This CDR3 is built from 17 residues. V dropped 0 bases and J dropped 7; count of bases not matched to a gene: 12.

The chain uses TRBV19 and TRBJ2-3; 11 positions match TRBD2. Germline trimming cut 2 bases from V and 5 bases from J; bases unmatched to any gene: 6. Germline CDR1 is LNHDA and CDR2 is SQIVND (reference sequence). CDR3 length: 16 residues. CDR3 loop: CASSIIAGGPVDTQYF. CDR3 coding DNA: TGTGCCAGTAGTATAATAGCGGGAGGGCCCGTAGATACGCAGTATTTT.

This rearrangement joins TRBV19 to TRBJ2-7; possibly TRBD1 for D (6 bases). The germline V gene encodes CDR1 LNHDA and CDR2 SQIVND (reference sequence). V gave up 5 bases and J gave up 2 bases, with 13 bases separating them. The CDR3 spans 14 residues. CDR3 region: CASSAQQGAYEQYF. The CDR3 DNA sequence: TGTGCCAGTAGTGCCCAACAGGGAGCCTACGAGCAGTACTTC.

V gene TRBV28 combines with J gene TRBJ1-5; D ambiguous. Germline V gene lookup returns CDR1 MDHEN and CDR2 SYDVKM. The CDR3 consists of 13 residues. V was trimmed by 5 bases and J by 9 bases, leaving 14 bases between them. The CDR3 is CASSPRGFRPQHF. For the CDR3, the DNA is TGTGCCAGCAGTCCCCGAGGGTTTAGGCCCCAGCATTTT. Based on the CDR3 plus reference TRBV28 and TRBJ1-5, the full variable domain is DVKVTQSSRYLVKRTGEKVFLECVQDMDHENMFWYRQDPGLGLRLIYFSYDVKMKEKGDIPEGYSVSREKKERFSLILESASTNQTSMYLCASSPRGFRPQHFGDGTRLSIL.

V is TRBV7-2 and J is TRBJ2-7, with 14 bases lining up with TRBD2. In germline, CDR1 is SGHTA, CDR2 FQGNSA. This CDR3 has 16 residues. V dropped 8 bases and J dropped 3; count of bases not matched to a gene: 9. Here the CDR3 DNA reads TGTGCCAGCGGCGGACTAGCGGGGGGCCCGAGCTACGAGCAGTACTTC. Encoded protein: CASGGLAGGPSYEQYF.

J is TRBJ2-1 and V is TRBV7-9; 12 bases fit TRBD2. V trimming: 5 bases; J trimming: 4 bases; junction bases outside the gene matches: 6. The CDR3 loop spans 16 amino acids. Germline values: CDR1 SEHNR, CDR2 FQNEAQ (reference sequence). CDR3 residues: CASSALAGGRYNEQFF. The CDR3 region has the DNA TGTGCCAGCAGCGCCCTAGCGGGGGGGCGTTACAATGAGCAGTTCTTC.

The chain uses TRBV18 and TRBJ2-7; 8 bases line up with TRBD1. V was clipped by 3 bases and J by 3 bases; unmatched bases: 4. The CDR3 runs 14 residues. CDR1 and CDR2 from the germline V gene are KGHSH and LQKENI. DNA for the CDR3: TGTGCCAGCTCACCGGTGACAGGGGTCTACGAGCAGTACTTC. Translated, it gives CASSPVTGVYEQYF.

This clone was seen more than once but under ten times. The V and J genes are TRBV10-3 and TRBJ2-7; D call uncertain. CDR3 length: 12 amino acids. Trimming left V 6 bases short and J 7 bases short, with 13 bases between. In germline, CDR1 is ENHRY, CDR2 SYGVKD. The CDR3 nucleotides read TGTGCCATCAGGGTTAACAGTGGGGAGCAGTACTTC. Protein sequence: CAIRVNSGEQYF.